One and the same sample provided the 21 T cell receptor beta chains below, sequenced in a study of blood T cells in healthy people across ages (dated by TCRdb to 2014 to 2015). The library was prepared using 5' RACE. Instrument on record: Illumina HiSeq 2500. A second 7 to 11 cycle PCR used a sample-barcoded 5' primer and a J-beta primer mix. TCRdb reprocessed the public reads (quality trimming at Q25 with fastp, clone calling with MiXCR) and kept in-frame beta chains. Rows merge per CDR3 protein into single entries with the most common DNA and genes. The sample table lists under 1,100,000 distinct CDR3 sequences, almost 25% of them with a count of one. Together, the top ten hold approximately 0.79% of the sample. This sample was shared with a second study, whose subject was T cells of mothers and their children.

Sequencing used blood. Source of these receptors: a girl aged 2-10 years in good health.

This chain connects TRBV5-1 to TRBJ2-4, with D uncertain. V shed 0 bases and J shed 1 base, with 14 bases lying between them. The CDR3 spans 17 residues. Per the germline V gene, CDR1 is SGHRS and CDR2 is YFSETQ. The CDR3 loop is CASSLGLTVGAKNIQYF. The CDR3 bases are TGCGCCAGCAGCTTGGGGCTGACGGTAGGGGCCAAAAACATTCAGTACTTC.

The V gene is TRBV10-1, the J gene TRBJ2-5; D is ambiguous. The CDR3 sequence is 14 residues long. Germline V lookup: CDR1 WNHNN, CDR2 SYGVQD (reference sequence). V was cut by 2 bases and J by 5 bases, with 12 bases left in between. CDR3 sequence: CASSERLGPETQYF. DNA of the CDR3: TGCGCCAGCAGTGAGAGGCTGGGCCCCGAGACCCAGTACTTC.

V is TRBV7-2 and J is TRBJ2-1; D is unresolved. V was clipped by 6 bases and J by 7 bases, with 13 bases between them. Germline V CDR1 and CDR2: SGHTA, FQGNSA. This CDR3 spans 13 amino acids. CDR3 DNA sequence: TGTGCCAGCAGTATCGCGTGGGATAATGAGCAGTTCTTC. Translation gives CASSIAWDNEQFF. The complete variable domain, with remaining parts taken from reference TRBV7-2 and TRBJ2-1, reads GAGVSQSPSNKVTEKGKDVELRCDPISGHTALYWYRQSLGQGLEFLIYFQGNSAPDKSGLPSDRFSAERTGGSVSTLTIQRTQQEDSAVYLCASSIAWDNEQFFGPGTRLTVL.

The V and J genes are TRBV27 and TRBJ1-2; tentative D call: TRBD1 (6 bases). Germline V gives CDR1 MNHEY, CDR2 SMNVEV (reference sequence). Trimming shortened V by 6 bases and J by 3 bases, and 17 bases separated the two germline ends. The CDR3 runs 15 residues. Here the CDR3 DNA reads TGTGCCAGCAGAGAACAGGGAAAAGGGGACTATGGCTACACCTTC. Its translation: CASREQGKGDYGYTF.

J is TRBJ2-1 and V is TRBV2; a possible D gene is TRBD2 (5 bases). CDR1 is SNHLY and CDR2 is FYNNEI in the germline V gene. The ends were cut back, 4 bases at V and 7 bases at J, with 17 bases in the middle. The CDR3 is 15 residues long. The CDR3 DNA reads TGTGCCAGCAGTGGGAACGCGGGCCTCGGGAATGAGCAGTTCTTC. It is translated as CASSGNAGLGNEQFF.

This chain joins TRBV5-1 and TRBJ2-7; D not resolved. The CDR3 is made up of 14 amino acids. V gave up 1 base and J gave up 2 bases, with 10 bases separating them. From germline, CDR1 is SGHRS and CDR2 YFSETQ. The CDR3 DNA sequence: TGCGCCAGCAGCTTGTATTCAGACACCTACGAGCAGTACTTC. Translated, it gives CASSLYSDTYEQYF.

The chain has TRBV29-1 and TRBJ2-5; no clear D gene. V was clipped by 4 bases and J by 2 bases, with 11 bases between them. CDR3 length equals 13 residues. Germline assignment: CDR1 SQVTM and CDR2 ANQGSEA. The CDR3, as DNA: TGCAGCGTTGTGGTTGGTTTTCAAGAGACCCAGTACTTC. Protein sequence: CSVVVGFQETQYF.

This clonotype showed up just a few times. The CDR3 bases are TGTGCCAGTAGTAGGCCAGGCGTTCCCTCTGGGGCCAACGTCCTGACTTTC. Amino acids: CASSRPGVPSGANVLTF. The chain employs TRBV19 and TRBJ2-6; D is unclear. Germline V lookup: CDR1 LNHDA, CDR2 SQIVND (reference sequence). This CDR3 comprises 17 residues. V dropped 4 bases and J dropped 0 bases, with 13 bases sitting between them.

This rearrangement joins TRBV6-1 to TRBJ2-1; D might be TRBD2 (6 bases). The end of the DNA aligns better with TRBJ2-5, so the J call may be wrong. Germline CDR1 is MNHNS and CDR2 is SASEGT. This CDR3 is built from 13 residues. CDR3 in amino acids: CASSGGLAETQYF. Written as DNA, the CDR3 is TGTGCCAGCAGTGGGGGACTGGCGGAGACCCAGTACTTC.

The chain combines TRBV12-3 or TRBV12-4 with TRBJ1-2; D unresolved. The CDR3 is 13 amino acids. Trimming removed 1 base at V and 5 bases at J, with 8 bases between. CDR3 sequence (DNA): TGTGCCAGCAGTTTAGGGACGGAGTATGGCTACACCTTC. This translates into CASSLGTEYGYTF.

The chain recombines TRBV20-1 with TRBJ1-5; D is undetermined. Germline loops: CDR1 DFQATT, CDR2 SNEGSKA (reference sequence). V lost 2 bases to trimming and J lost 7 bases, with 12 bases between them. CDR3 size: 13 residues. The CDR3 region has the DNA TGCAGTGCTAGACCCACATATCTCCAGCCCCAGCATTTT. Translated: CSARPTYLQPQHF.

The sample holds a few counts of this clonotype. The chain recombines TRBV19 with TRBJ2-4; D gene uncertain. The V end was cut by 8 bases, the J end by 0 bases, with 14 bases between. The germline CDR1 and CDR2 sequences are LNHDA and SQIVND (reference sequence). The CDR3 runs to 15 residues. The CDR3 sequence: CASSHGKIAKNIQYF. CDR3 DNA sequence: TGTGCCAGTTCCCACGGCAAGATAGCCAAAAACATTCAGTACTTC. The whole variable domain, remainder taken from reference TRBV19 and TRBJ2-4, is DGGITQSPKYLFRKEGQNVTLSCEQNLNHDAMYWYRQDPGQGLRLIYYSQIVNDFQKGDIAEGYSVSREKKESFPLTVTSAQKNPTAFYLCASSHGKIAKNIQYFGAGTRLSVL.

This CDR3 is CSAAVGAEKLFF. CDR3 nucleotide sequence: TGCAGCGCTGCGGTCGGGGCGGAAAAACTGTTTTTT. The rearrangement uses TRBV29-1 and TRBJ1-4; a weak D match, TRBD1 (5 bases). The germline V gene encodes CDR1 SQVTM and CDR2 ANQGSEA. The CDR3 sequence is 12 residues long. With 7 bases removed from V and 8 bases from J, the gap between germline ends came to 14 bases.

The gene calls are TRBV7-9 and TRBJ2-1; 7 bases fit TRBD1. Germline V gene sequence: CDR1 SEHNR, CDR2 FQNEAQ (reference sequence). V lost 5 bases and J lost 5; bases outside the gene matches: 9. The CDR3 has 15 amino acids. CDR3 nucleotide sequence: TGTGCCAGCAGCGCCCCGGGACAGTCAAACAATGAGCAGTTCTTC. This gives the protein CASSAPGQSNNEQFF.

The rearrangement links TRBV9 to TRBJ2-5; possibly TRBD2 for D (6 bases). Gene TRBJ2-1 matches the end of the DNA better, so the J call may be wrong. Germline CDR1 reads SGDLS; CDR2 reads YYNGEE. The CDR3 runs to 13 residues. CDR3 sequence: CASSVWSGDEQFF. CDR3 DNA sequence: TGTGCCAGCAGCGTTTGGTCGGGAGATGAGCAGTTCTTC.

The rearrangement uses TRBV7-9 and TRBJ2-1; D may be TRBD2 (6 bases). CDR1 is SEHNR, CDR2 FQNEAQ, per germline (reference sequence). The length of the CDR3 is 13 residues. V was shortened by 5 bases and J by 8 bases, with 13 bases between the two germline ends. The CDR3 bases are TGTGCCAGCAGCCTATCGGGAGTATATGAGCAGTTCTTC. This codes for CASSLSGVYEQFF.

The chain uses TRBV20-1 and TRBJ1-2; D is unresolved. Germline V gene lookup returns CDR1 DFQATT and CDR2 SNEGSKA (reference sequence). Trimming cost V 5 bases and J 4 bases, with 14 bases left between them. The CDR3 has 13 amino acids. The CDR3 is CSAPRRVSYGYTF. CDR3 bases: TGCAGTGCTCCTCGTCGCGTCTCCTATGGCTACACCTTC.

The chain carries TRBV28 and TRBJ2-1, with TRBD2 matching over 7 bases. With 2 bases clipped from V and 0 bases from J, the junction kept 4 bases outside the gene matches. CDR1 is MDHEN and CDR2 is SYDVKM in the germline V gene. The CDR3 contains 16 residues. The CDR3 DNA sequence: TGTGCCAGCAGTTTAACTAGCGCAAGCTCCTACAATGAGCAGTTCTTC. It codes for CASSLTSASSYNEQFF.

The CDR3, as DNA: TGTGCCAGCGGGGCCATGAGCTCCTACAATGAGCAGTTCTTC. As protein: CASGAMSSYNEQFF. This chain joins TRBV7-9 and TRBJ2-1, with D perhaps TRBD1 (5 bases). With 8 bases removed from V and 0 bases from J, the gap between germline ends came to 11 bases. In germline, CDR1 is SEHNR, CDR2 FQNEAQ (reference sequence). This CDR3 spans 14 amino acids.

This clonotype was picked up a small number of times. The CDR3 nucleotides are TGCGCCAGCCAAGGGACCCCACACAAGCAGTACTTC. Its translation is CASQGTPHKQYF. The rearrangement uses TRBV10-2 and TRBJ2-7, with D tentatively TRBD1 or TRBD2 (5 bases each). V was cut by 8 bases and J by 8 bases, with 16 bases left in between. The CDR3 runs to 12 residues. Germline lookup yields CDR1 WSHSY and CDR2 SAAADI.

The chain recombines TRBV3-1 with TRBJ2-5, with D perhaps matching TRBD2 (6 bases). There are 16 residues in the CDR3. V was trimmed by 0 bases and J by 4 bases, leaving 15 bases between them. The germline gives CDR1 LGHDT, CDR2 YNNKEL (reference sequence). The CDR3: CASSQDSRGVRETQYF. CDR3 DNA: TGTGCCAGCAGCCAAGATTCTCGCGGGGTGAGAGAGACCCAGTACTTC.